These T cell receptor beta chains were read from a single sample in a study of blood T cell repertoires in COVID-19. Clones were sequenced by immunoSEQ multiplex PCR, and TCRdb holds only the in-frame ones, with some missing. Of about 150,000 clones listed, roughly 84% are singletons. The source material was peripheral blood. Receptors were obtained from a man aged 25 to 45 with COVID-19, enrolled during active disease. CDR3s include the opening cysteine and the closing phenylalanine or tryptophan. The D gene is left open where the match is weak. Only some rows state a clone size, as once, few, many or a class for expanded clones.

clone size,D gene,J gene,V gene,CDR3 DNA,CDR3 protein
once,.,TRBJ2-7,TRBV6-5,TGTGCCAGCAGTTACGGGGGCCAGGGGAAGGAGCAGTACTTC,CASSYGGQGKEQYF
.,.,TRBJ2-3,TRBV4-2,TGTGCCAGCAGCCAAGGTACCGACTCCACAGATACGCAGTATTTT,CASSQGTDSTDTQYF
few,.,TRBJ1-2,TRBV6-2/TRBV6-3,TGTGCCAGCAGTTACCGGGACACCAGCTATGGCTACACCTTC,CASSYRDTSYGYTF
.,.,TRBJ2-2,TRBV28,TGTGCCAGCAGTTTGGGCGGGGCGAACACCGGGGAGCTGTTTTTT,CASSLGGANTGELFF
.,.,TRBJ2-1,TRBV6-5,TGTGCCAGCAGACGCCGGGACTCATCCTACAATGAGCAGTTCTTC,CASRRRDSSYNEQFF
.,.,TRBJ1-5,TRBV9,TGTGCCAGCAGCGTAGGCTCGCAGGAAAATCAGCCCCAGCATTTT,CASSVGSQENQPQHF
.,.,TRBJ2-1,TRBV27,TGTGCCAGCAGTCGACAGGCCAAGGTTCGGGAGCAGTTCTTC,CASSRQAKVREQFF
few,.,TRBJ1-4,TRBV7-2,TGTGCCAGCAGCTTAGAACCCGGGGGGCAACTGTTTTTT,CASSLEPGGQLFF
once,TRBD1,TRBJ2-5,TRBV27,TGTGCCAGCAGTACTTGGACAGGGTCGATCTCAGAGACCCAGTACTTC,CASSTWTGSISETQYF
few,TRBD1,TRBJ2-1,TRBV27,TGTGCCAGCAGTTTCCAGGGACAGGGTATTAATGAGCAGTTCTTC,CASSFQGQGINEQFF
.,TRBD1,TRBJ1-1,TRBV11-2,TGTGCCAGCAGCTTTCGAGCTGACAGGGCGAGCACTGAAGCTTTCTTT,CASSFRADRASTEAFF
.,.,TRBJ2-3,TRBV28,TGTGCCAGCAGTTCGACACTCGTCACCATCACAGATACGCAGTATTTT,CASSSTLVTITDTQYF
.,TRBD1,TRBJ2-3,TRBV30,TGTGCCTGGAGTACAGGGGAGACAGATACGCAGTATTTT,CAWSTGETDTQYF
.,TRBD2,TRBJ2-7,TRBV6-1,TGTGCCAGCAGTGAAGCGGCGCGGGCGGGAGGGTACGAGCAGTACTTC,CASSEAARAGGYEQYF
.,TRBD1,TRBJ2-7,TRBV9,TGTGCCAGCAGCGTAGGTGACAGGGTGGTGGTAGGCGAGCAGTACTTC,CASSVGDRVVVGEQYF
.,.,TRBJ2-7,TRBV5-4,TGTGCCAGCAGCTCCGGGGGTTACGAGCAGTACTTC,CASSSGGYEQYF
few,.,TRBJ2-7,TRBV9,TGTGCCAGCAGCGCCTCTGACAGGTACGAGCAGTACTTC,CASSASDRYEQYF
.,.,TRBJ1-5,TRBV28,TGTGCCAGCAGTTTATACGGTCAGCCCCAGCATTTT,CASSLYGQPQHF
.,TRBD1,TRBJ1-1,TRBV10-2,TGCGCCAGCAGTGCGAACAGGGGGGGTAACACTGAAGCTTTCTTT,CASSANRGGNTEAFF
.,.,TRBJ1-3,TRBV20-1,TGCAGTGCTAGTCGCACCTACTCTGGAAACACCATATATTTT,CSASRTYSGNTIYF
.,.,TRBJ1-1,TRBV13,TGTGCCAGCAGCCCCACACCAGGGAACACTGAAGCTTTCTTT,CASSPTPGNTEAFF
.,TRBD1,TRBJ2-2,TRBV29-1,TGCAGCTTAGGACAGGGGGCCGGGGAGCTGTTTTTT,CSLGQGAGELFF
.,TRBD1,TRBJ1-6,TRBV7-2,TGTGCCAGCAGCTTAGGGGGGACAGGAAATTCACCCCTCCACTTT,CASSLGGTGNSPLHF
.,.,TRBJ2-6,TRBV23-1,TGCGCCAGCAGTCGGGTTTCGGCAGGGGATTTGGCCAACGTCCTGACTTTC,CASSRVSAGDLANVLTF
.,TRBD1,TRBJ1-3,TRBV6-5,TGTGCCAGCAGGCGAGACAGGGGCCGCGGAAACACCATATATTTT,CASRRDRGRGNTIYF
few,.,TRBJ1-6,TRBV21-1,TGTGCCAGCACCTTAATGTCACCCCTCCACTTT,CASTLMSPLHF
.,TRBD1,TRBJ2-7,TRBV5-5,TGTGCCAGCAGCTATGAGAGCCTACTCTCCTCTGGGACAGTCTCCTACGAGCAGTACTTC,CASSYESLLSSGTVSYEQYF
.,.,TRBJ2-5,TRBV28,TGTGCCAGCGGGGGGAGAGAAGAGACCCAGTACTTC,CASGGREETQYF
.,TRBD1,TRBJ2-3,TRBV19,TGTGCCAGTAGTACCCTGACAGGGAACTCAGATACGCAGTATTTT,CASSTLTGNSDTQYF
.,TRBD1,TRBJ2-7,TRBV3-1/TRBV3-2,TGTGCCAGCAGCCCGTACCGGGACAGGGTTGACGAGCAGTACTTC,CASSPYRDRVDEQYF
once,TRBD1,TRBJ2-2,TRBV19,TGTGCAGCGAGGGGGCTAAGTCCTACCGGGGAGCTGTTTTTT,CAARGLSPTGELFF
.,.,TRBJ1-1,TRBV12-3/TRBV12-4,TGTGCCAGCGCTCCGGGACATCCTGAAGCTTTCTTT,CASAPGHPEAFF
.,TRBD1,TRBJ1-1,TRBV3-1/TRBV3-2,TGTGCCAGCAGCCTAACAGGGGTTTATGAAGCTTTCTTT,CASSLTGVYEAFF
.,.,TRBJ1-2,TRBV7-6,TGTGCCAGCAGCTTAGGGCTAGGCCAACCGGCAGATGGCTACACCTTC,CASSLGLGQPADGYTF
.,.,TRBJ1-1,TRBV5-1,TGCGCCAGCAGCTTGGCCGGTGTGGTGAACACTGAAGCTTTCTTT,CASSLAGVVNTEAFF
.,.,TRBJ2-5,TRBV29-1,TGCAGCGTTGAAGAGGACGGGGTCGGCTTGTGGGAGACCCAGTACTTC,CSVEEDGVGLWETQYF
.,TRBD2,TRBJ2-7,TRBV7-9,TGTGCCAGCAGCTTAGGGTCAATGGCTAGCGGTTACGAGCAGTACTTC,CASSLGSMASGYEQYF
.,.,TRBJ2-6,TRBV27,TGTGCCAGCAGACTTCGACAGGAAACGGCTGGGGCCAACGTCCTGACTTTC,CASRLRQETAGANVLTF
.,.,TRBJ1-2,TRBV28,TGTGCCAGCACCACGCCGACAGTCCGTCTCTATGGCTACACCTTC,CASTTPTVRLYGYTF
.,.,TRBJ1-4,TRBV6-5,TGTGCCAGCAGCCGCCGACTGCCTGAAAATGAAAAACTGTTTTTT,CASSRRLPENEKLFF
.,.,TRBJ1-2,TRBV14,TGTGCCAGCAGCCAAGGTCTGAACTATGGCTACACCTTC,CASSQGLNYGYTF
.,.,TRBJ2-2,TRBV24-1,TGTGCCACCAGTGACTTGATAGCGGGGGAGCTGTTTTTT,CATSDLIAGELFF
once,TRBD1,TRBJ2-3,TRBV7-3,TGTGCCAGCAGCTCCGGGATAACAGGGGCAGATACGCAGTATTTT,CASSSGITGADTQYF
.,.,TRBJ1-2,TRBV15,TGTGCCACCAGCAGAGGCCCACCTTACAATAACTATGGCTACACCTTC,CATSRGPPYNNYGYTF
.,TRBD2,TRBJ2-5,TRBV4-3,TGCGCCAGCAGCCAAGCGATTACTAGCGGGCCCCAAGAGACCCAGTACTTC,CASSQAITSGPQETQYF
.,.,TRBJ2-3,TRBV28,TGTGCCAGCAGGTTCAAAGATACGCAGTATTTT,CASRFKDTQYF
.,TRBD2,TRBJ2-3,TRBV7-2,TGTGCCAGCAGCTTGGGACTGGCGGGAGGGCCGGGAGATACGCAGTATTTT,CASSLGLAGGPGDTQYF
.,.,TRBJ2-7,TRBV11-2,TGTGCCAGCAGCTTAGAGGGCCCGATGGCGCAGTACTTC,CASSLEGPMAQYF
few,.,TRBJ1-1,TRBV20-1,TGCAGTGCAGAGCGGAGGACTGAAGCTTTCTTT,CSAERRTEAFF
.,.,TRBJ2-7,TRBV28,TGTGCCAGCAGTCTTCCGGGACACCAAGCTTACGAGCAGTACTTC,CASSLPGHQAYEQYF